The T cell receptor beta chain described here comes from a study of blood T cell repertoires in COVID-19. At the level of the study: Sources were T cells, B-cell-depleted T cells, or PBMCs; the material itself was cDNA or gDNA.

Sequencing was performed with immunoSEQ multiplex PCR; in TCRdb, only in-frame clones are kept and a portion is missing. The sample lists fewer than 600,000 clones; roughly 89% were seen once. The germline CDR1 and CDR2 sequences are SEHNR and FQNEAQ (reference sequence). This CDR3 is 13 amino acids long. Enrollment of patients from Seattle took place during active infection, with longitudinal follow-up. On this clone: At one end the junction does not follow the germline gene, possibly because of a read error.

The source of this sequence is a man between 18 and 29 years old with COVID-19, enrolled during active disease. The chain carries TRBV7-9 and TRBJ1-1; TRBD1 matches at 7 bases. The sequencing input was peripheral blood. As DNA, the CDR3 is TGTGCCAGCAGCCTAGCGGGACAGCAGTTGGCTTTCTTT. It translates to CASSLAGQQLAFF.